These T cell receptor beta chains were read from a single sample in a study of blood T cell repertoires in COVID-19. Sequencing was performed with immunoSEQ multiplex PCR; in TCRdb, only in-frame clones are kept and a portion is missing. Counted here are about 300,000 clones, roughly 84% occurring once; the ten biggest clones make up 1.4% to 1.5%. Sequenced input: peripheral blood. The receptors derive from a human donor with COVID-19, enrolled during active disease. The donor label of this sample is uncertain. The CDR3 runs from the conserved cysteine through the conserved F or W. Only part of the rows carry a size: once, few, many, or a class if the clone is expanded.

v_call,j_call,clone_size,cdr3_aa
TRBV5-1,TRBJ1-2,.,CASSAGQGHAGYTF
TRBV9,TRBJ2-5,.,CASSALRGSETQYF
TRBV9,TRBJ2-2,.,CASSFRPGTNQNTGELFF
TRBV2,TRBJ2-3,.,CASQRRASTDTQYF
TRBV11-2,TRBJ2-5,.,CASSLVAEGIGTQYF
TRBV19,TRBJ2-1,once,CASSLNSGSSYNEQFF
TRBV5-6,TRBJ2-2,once,CASSISGQENTGELFF
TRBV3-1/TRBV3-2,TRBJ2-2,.,CASSLHEYTGELFF
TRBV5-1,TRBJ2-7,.,CASSPGLRSYEQYF
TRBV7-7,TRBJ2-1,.,CASSPSGAYNEQFF
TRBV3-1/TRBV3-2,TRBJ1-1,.,CASSQDEGMTEAFF
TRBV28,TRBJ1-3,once,CASSLRRGSGNTIYF
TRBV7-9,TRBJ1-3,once,CASSSPGGQVSGNTIYF
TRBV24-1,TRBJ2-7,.,CATSQTGFDYEQYF
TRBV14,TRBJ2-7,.,CASSQGRETAYEQYF
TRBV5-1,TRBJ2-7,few,CASSSGQGLGNYEQYF
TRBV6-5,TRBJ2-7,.,CASSYNGLAPYEQYF
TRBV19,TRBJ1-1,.,CASSIDRGDVWAFF
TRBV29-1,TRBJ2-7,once,CSAGGQGGEQYF
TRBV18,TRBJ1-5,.,CASCEPFSNQPQHF
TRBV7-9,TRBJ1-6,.,CASSLGGSPLHF
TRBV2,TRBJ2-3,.,CASSGGTRADTQYF
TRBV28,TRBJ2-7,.,CASSLTMLAGLHEQYF
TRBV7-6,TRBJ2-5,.,CASSLAAQGTETQYF
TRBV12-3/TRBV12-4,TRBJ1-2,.,CASSWEEHYGYTF
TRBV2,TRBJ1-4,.,CASRRQGAEKLFF
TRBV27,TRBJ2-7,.,CASNLIPITGSYEQYF
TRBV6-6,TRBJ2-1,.,CASSPRLAGVQHNEQFF
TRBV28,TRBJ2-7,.,CASRGLVVYEQYF
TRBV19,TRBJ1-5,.,CASSGTGNQPQHF
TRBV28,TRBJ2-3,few,CASSPNLRGGTDTQYF
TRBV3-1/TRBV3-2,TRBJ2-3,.,CASEAESTDTQYF
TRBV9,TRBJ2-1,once,CASSALAGVGNEQFF
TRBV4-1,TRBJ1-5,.,CASSQEQNNQPQHF
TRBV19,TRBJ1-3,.,CASSRDRDAGNTIYF
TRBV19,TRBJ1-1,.,CASSIQSGAGDTEAFF
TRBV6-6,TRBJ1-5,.,CASSYSTGSSNQPQHF
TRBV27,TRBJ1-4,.,CASSLQGAGTNEKLFF
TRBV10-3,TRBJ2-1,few,CAISELLGLAGSKEQFF
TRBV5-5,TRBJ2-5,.,CASSLRGQYQETQYF
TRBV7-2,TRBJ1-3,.,CASSLQQGATNTIYF
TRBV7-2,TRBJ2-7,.,CASSSPAVSSYEQYF
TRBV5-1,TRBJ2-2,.,CASRPGQLNTGELFF
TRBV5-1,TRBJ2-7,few,CASSLAITGGREQYF
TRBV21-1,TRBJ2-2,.,CASRPPWGRARSPGELFF
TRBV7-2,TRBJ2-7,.,CASSLSGGGEQYF
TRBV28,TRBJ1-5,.,CASTWSGGNQPQHF
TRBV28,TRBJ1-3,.,CASRTAISGNTIYF
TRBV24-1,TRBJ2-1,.,CATSTSGYNEQFF
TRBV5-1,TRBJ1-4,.,CASSLAQAIDEKLFF
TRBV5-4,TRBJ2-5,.,CASSLDRGSQETQYF
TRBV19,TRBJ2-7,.,CASSMTSGNSYEQYF
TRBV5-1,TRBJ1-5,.,CASYNRGVQPQHF
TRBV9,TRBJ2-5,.,CASSLRPGQETQYF
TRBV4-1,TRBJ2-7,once,CASSQDGQGWNEQYF